The 23 T cell receptor beta chains listed next were all sequenced from one sample in a study of blood T cell repertoires in COVID-19. Method: immunoSEQ multiplex PCR; TCRdb's copy keeps in-frame clones and lacks some. This table holds 310,000 or so clones, more than 70% found once. Sequencing was carried out using peripheral blood. These receptors all stem from a man aged 18 to 29 who had recovered from COVID-19.

This clone was picked up one time. The chain is built from TRBV6-5 and TRBJ2-2; TRBD1 is a possible D gene (5 bases). Germline V CDR1 and CDR2: MNHEY, SVGAGI. Trimming removed 7 bases from V and 6 bases from J, with 6 bases in between. The CDR3 has 11 amino acids. Here the CDR3 reads CASTGSGELFF. CDR3 nucleotides: TGTGCCAGCACAGGGTCCGGGGAGCTGTTTTTT.

The genes are TRBV10-3 and TRBJ2-2; unclear D gene. The germline CDR1 and CDR2 sequences are ENHRY and SYGVKD. The CDR3 covers 13 residues. Trimming cost V 3 bases and J 5 bases, with 7 bases left between them. The CDR3 sequence: CAISDRTTGELFF. The CDR3 nucleotides are TGTGCCATCAGTGACCGCACAACCGGGGAGCTGTTTTTT.

The rearrangement uses TRBV18 and TRBJ2-7, with D possibly TRBD1 on 5 matching bases. Trimming shortened V by 0 bases and J by 4 bases, and 16 bases separated the two germline ends. Germline V lookup: CDR1 KGHSH, CDR2 LQKENI. The CDR3 runs to 16 residues. The CDR3 protein is CASSPPQGPPHYEQYF. In DNA, the CDR3 is TGTGCCAGCTCACCACCCCAGGGCCCCCCTCATTACGAGCAGTACTTC.

This sequence joins TRBV19 and TRBJ1-5, with D uncertain. The ends were cut back, 6 bases at V and 2 bases at J, with 14 bases in the middle. The CDR3 contains 15 residues. CDR1 is LNHDA and CDR2 is SQIVND in the germline V gene (reference sequence). The CDR3 DNA is TGTGCCAGTAGAAACGTCGGGGTGGGCAATCAGCCCCAGCATTTT. Encoded protein: CASRNVGVGNQPQHF. Based on the CDR3 plus reference TRBV19 and TRBJ1-5, the full variable domain is DGGITQSPKYLFRKEGQNVTLSCEQNLNHDAMYWYRQDPGQGLRLIYYSQIVNDFQKGDIAEGYSVSREKKESFPLTVTSAQKNPTAFYLCASRNVGVGNQPQHFGDGTRLSIL.

This clone was counted a single time. This chain links TRBV5-1 with TRBJ2-5; the D is unclear. Germline CDR1 reads SGHRS; CDR2 reads YFSETQ. CDR3 size: 12 residues. V was trimmed by 4 bases and J by 2 bases, leaving 6 bases between them. The DNA of the CDR3 is TGCGCCAGCAGCCTAGAACAAGAGACCCAGTACTTC. This encodes CASSLEQETQYF.

The chain couples TRBV19 to TRBJ1-2; perhaps TRBD1 as D (5 bases). CDR1 and CDR2 (germline): LNHDA, SQIVND (reference sequence). The V and J ends lost 6 bases and 10 bases respectively, with 15 bases between them. The CDR3 extends over 12 amino acids. The CDR3 region is CASRDTGFDYTF. DNA of the CDR3: TGTGCCAGTAGGGACACTGGCTTCGACTACACCTTC. Full variable domain (missing parts from reference TRBV19 and TRBJ1-2): DGGITQSPKYLFRKEGQNVTLSCEQNLNHDAMYWYRQDPGQGLRLIYYSQIVNDFQKGDIAEGYSVSREKKESFPLTVTSAQKNPTAFYLCASRDTGFDYTFGSGTRLTVV.

This clone has just a few counts. The chain uses TRBV3-1 (or the pseudogene TRBV3-2) and TRBJ1-6, with D maybe TRBD1 (5 bases). V lost 2 bases and J lost 0, with 11 bases in between. This CDR3 has 17 residues. CDR1 and CDR2 (germline): LGHDT, YNNKEL (reference sequence). The CDR3 loop is CASSQISGGSYNSPLHF. The CDR3 bases are TGTGCCAGCAGCCAAATCTCGGGGGGCTCCTATAATTCACCCCTCCACTTT.

V gene TRBV10-3 combines with J gene TRBJ1-1, with D unresolved. The CDR3 totals 14 residues. Germline CDR1 is ENHRY and CDR2 is SYGVKD. V was clipped by 2 bases and J by 2 bases, with 9 bases between them. In DNA form, the CDR3 reads TGTGCCATCAGTGAGCGGCAGGAAAACACTGAAGCTTTCTTT. Protein product: CAISERQENTEAFF.

V is TRBV2 and J is TRBJ2-4; 8 nucleotides agree with TRBD2. CDR3 length: 20 amino acids. CDR1 is SNHLY and CDR2 is FYNNEI in the germline V gene. Trimming took 5 bases from V and 3 from J; bases not matched to a gene: 21. The CDR3 loop is CASSRGFGRGGRWGKNIQYF. The CDR3, as DNA: TGTGCCAGCAGTCGGGGGTTCGGGAGGGGCGGTAGGTGGGGCAAAAACATTCAGTACTTC.

The V gene is TRBV3-1 (or the pseudogene TRBV3-2), the J gene TRBJ1-6; 9 bases fit TRBD1. The trim removed 6 bases at V and 10 bases at J, leaving 13 bases unmatched. The CDR3 totals 16 residues. CDR1 and CDR2 (germline): LGHDT, YNNKEL (reference sequence). CDR3 amino acids: CASRDEQGAERSPLHF. The CDR3 DNA follows: TGTGCCAGCAGGGATGAACAGGGGGCTGAAAGGTCACCCCTCCACTTT.

The gene calls are TRBV19 and TRBJ1-5; the D is unclear. Germline lookup yields CDR1 LNHDA and CDR2 SQIVND (reference sequence). V lost 6 bases and J lost 1, with 10 bases in between. CDR3 length: 14 residues. This CDR3 reads CASRTEESNQPQHF. The CDR3 coding sequence is TGTGCCAGTAGGACCGAGGAGAGCAATCAGCCCCAGCATTTT.

This clone was seen once. The chain couples TRBV5-1 to TRBJ2-5; possible D gene TRBD2, 7 bases. The V gene lost 1 base and the J gene lost 5 bases, with 12 bases spanning the gap. The CDR3 runs 14 residues. Germline V gene lookup returns CDR1 SGHRS and CDR2 YFSETQ. Here the CDR3 DNA reads TGCGCCAGCAGCTTGACGGGGGGCGAGGAGACCCAGTACTTC. This translates into CASSLTGGEETQYF. The variable domain in full, with the rest retrieved from reference TRBV5-1 and TRBJ2-5, is KAGVTQTPRYLIKTRGQQVTLSCSPISGHRSVSWYQQTPGQGLQFLFEYFSETQRNKGNFPGRFSGRQFSNSRSEMNVSTLELGDSALYLCASSLTGGEETQYFGPGTRLLVL.

The rearrangement links TRBV27 to TRBJ1-2; D remains ambiguous. V lost 2 bases and J 6 bases, leaving 10 bases between the germline ends. The CDR3 is made up of 13 amino acids. Per germline, CDR1 MNHEY and CDR2 SMNVEV (reference sequence). The CDR3 loop is CASSLTGFDGYTF. The CDR3 nucleotides read TGTGCCAGCAGTTTAACCGGGTTTGATGGCTACACCTTC.

The chain carries TRBV18 and TRBJ1-1; 8 positions match TRBD1. V was clipped by 8 bases and J by 1 base; unmatched bases: 6. The CDR3 consists of 14 residues. Germline CDR1 is KGHSH and CDR2 is LQKENI. The CDR3 region is CASLSTGANTEAFF. DNA for the CDR3: TGTGCCAGCCTATCGACAGGGGCGAACACTGAAGCTTTCTTT.

This clone was observed a handful of times. The V call is TRBV19, the J call TRBJ1-1, with TRBD1 matching over 7 bases. This CDR3 region has 15 residues. Trimming at V came to 3 bases and at J to 1 base, leaving 5 bases not matched to a gene. Germline loops: CDR1 LNHDA, CDR2 SQIVND (reference sequence). In nucleotides, the CDR3 is TGTGCCAGTAGTATCCCTCGACAGGGGAACACTGAAGCTTTCTTT. Translation gives CASSIPRQGNTEAFF.

The V and J genes are TRBV2 and TRBJ1-6, with 9 nucleotides matching TRBD1. The V gene's germline CDR1 is SNHLY and CDR2 FYNNEI. This CDR3 comprises 15 residues. Losses at the gene ends were 6 bases for V and 10 bases for J; bases not matched to a gene: 10. In DNA, the CDR3 is TGTGCCAGCAGAAATGACAGGGGGGCTGGATCACCCCTCCACTTT. Translation gives CASRNDRGAGSPLHF.

This clone turned up a few times. This chain uses TRBV27 with TRBJ2-3, with 8 bases that match TRBD1. This CDR3 has 15 amino acids. Germline V CDR1 and CDR2: MNHEY, SMNVEV (reference sequence). Trimming removed 5 bases from V and 0 bases from J; junction bases left unmatched: 4. CDR3 amino acids: CASSPGQGSTDTQYF. The DNA of the CDR3 is TGTGCCAGCAGTCCTGGACAGGGAAGCACAGATACGCAGTATTTT.

This clone appeared a few times. V and J are TRBV9 and TRBJ1-1; D gene unclear. The V and J ends lost 3 bases and 7 bases respectively, with 10 bases between them. Germline-derived CDR1 and CDR2 are SGDLS and YYNGEE. The CDR3 covers 12 residues. The CDR3: CASSGGSGEAFF. DNA for the CDR3: TGTGCCAGCAGCGGTGGGAGCGGTGAAGCTTTCTTT.

This chain uses TRBV5-1 with TRBJ1-3, with a possible D match to TRBD1 (6 bases). The V end was cut by 0 bases, the J end by 2 bases, with 12 bases between. CDR1 and CDR2 (germline): SGHRS, YFSETQ. This CDR3 spans 16 amino acids. CDR3: CASSLAPGVTGNTIYF. The CDR3 coding sequence is TGCGCCAGCAGCTTGGCCCCAGGGGTAACTGGAAACACCATATATTTT.

The chain is built from TRBV3-1 (or the pseudogene TRBV3-2) and TRBJ1-1, with no clear D. Germline CDR1 and CDR2: LGHDT and YNNKEL (reference sequence). Trimming took off 0 bases at V and 1 base at J, with 12 bases between the two ends. The CDR3 covers 16 residues. The CDR3 nucleotides read TGTGCCAGCAGCCAAGATCGAGCCCCGCGGAACACTGAAGCTTTCTTT. Translation gives CASSQDRAPRNTEAFF.

This clone was picked up one time. CDR3 protein: CASSHVGGPYEQYF. The CDR3 DNA reads as TGTGCCAGCAGCCATGTCGGGGGGCCCTACGAGCAGTACTTC. The chain couples TRBV14 to TRBJ2-7; possibly TRBD2 for D (7 bases). V lost 3 bases and J 2 bases, leaving 11 bases between the germline ends. The CDR3 sequence is 14 residues long. Germline CDR1 SGHDN, CDR2 FVKESK.

The rearrangement uses TRBV5-1 and TRBJ1-2; maybe TRBD1 (5 bases). The V gene lost 3 bases and the J gene lost 3 bases, with 27 bases spanning the gap. CDR1 and CDR2 (germline): SGHRS, YFSETQ. This CDR3 contains 19 residues. The CDR3 bases are TGCGCCAGCAGCTCCAATCCACATGGGACGGACTATCGGGACTATGGCTACACCTTC. As protein: CASSSNPHGTDYRDYGYTF.

This chain links TRBV29-1 with TRBJ1-1, with 9 positions matching TRBD1. The CDR3 contains 14 residues. The germline V gene encodes CDR1 SQVTM and CDR2 ANQGSEA. The J segment lost 0 bases and the V segment lost 7 bases, leaving 6 bases of the junction unmatched. CDR3 sequence (DNA): TGCAGCGCGCCACAGGGGGCCGTGAACACTGAAGCTTTCTTT. Residues: CSAPQGAVNTEAFF.